Shown below are 3 T cell receptor beta chains from a single sample sequenced in a study of control samples from healthy donors and cancer patients. TCRdb's copy holds only in-frame clones and misses some; the assay was immunoSEQ multiplex PCR. The sample has about 150,000 clones; approximately 93% are singletons. Material for sequencing was blood. These receptors all come from a man in his late teens or twenties in good health.

The J gene is TRBJ2-2, the V gene TRBV7-9, with no clear D. Germline CDR1 SEHNR, CDR2 FQNEAQ (reference sequence). V lost 7 bases, J lost 5 bases, and 17 bases lay in between. This CDR3 is built from 15 residues. The CDR3 DNA reads TGTGCCAGCACCCTTGGTGGGTTCGGGACCGGGGAGCTGTTTTTT. Its protein is CASTLGGFGTGELFF.

This chain connects TRBV11-1 to TRBJ2-1; D call uncertain. The CDR3 has 11 residues. Germline CDR1 and CDR2: SGHAT and FQDESV (reference sequence). V lost 0 bases, J lost 10 bases, and 4 bases lay in between. The DNA for the CDR3 is TGTGCCAGCAGCTTAGCGGGAGAGCAGTTCTTC. Translating gives CASSLAGEQFF.

The chain uses TRBV7-2 and TRBJ2-3; no definite D call. V lost 5 bases to trimming and J lost 2 bases, with 14 bases between them. This CDR3 is built from 15 residues. Germline assignment: CDR1 SGHTA and CDR2 FQGNSA. The CDR3 bases are TGTGCCAGCAGCCTCGACCGGGCCACCACAGATACGCAGTATTTT. Protein: CASSLDRATTDTQYF.